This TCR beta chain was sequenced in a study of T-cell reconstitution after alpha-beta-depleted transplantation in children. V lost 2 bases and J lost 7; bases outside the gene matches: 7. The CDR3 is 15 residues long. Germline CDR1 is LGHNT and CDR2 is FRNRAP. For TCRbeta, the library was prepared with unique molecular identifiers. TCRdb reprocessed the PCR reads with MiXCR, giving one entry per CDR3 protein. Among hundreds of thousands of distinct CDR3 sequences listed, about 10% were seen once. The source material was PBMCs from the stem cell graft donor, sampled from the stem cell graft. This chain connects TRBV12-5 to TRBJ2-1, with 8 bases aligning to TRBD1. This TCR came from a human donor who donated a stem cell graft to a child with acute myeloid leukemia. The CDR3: CASGLPTGVWNEQFF. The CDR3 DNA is TGTGCTAGTGGTTTGCCGACAGGGGTTTGGAATGAGCAGTTCTTC.